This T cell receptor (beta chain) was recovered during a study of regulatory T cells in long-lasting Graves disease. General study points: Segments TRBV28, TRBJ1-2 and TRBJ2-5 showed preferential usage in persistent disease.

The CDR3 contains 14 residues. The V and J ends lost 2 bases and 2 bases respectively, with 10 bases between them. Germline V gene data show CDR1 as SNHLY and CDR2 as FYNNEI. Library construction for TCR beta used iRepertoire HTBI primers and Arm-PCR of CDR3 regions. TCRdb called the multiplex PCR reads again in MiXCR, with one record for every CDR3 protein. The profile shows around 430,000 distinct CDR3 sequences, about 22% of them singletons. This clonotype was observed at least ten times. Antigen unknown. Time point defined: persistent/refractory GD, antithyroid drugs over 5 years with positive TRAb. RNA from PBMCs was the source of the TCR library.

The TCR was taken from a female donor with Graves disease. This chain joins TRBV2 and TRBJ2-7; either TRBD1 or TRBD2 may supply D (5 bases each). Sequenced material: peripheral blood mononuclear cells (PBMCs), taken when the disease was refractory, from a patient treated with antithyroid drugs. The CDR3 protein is CASSERGSTYEQYF. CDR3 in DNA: TGTGCCAGCAGTGAACGGGGCTCTACCTACGAGCAGTACTTC.